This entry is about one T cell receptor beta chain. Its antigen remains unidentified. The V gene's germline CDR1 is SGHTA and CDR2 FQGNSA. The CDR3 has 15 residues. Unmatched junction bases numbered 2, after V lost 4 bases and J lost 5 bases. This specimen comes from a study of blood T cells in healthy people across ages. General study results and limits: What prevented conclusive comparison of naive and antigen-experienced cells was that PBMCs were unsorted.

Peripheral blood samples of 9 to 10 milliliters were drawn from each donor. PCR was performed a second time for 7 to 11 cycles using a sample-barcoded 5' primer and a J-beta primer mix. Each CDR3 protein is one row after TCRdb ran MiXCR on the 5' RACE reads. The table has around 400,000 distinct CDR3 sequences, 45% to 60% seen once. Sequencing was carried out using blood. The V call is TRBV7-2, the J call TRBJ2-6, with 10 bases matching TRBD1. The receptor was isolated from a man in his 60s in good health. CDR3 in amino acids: CASSSDRGWANVLTF. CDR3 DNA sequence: TGTGCCAGCAGCTCGGACAGGGGGTGGGCCAACGTCCTGACTTTC.